Below are 29 T cell receptor beta chains sequenced from a single sample in a study of CD8 T cells in ankylosing spondylitis. General study results and limits: Seven to nine highly homologous variants formed a TCR beta motif that appeared characteristic of ankylosing spondylitis blood.

The antigens for these receptors are not known. TCRdb fed the 5' RACE reads into MiXCR, producing one record per CDR3 protein. The sample has approximately 540,000 distinct CDR3 sequences; about 13% are singletons. Material for sequencing was blood, either unsorted or a sorted T cell fraction (not recorded which). The receptors were gathered from a male donor with ankylosing spondylitis.

This clonotype has a count of ten or more. The chain links TRBV5-1 to TRBJ2-2; no definite D call. V dropped 0 bases and J dropped 3 bases, with 12 bases sitting between them. The CDR3 has 16 amino acids. CDR1 is SGHRS, CDR2 YFSETQ, per germline. The CDR3 bases are TGCGCCAGCAGCTTGGGTCCACGCCGGGACACCGGGGAGCTGTTTTTT. Residues: CASSLGPRRDTGELFF.

This clonotype was counted ten times or more. The gene calls are TRBV24-1 and TRBJ2-1; D might be TRBD1 (6 bases). The CDR3 contains 15 residues. Per germline, CDR1 KGHDR and CDR2 SFDVKD. V was shortened by 4 bases and J by 0 bases, with 9 bases between the two germline ends. The CDR3 coding sequence is TGTGCCACCAGTGAGTGGACAGCCTCCTACAATGAGCAGTTCTTC. This codes for CATSEWTASYNEQFF.

This chain links TRBV30 with TRBJ2-1; D may be TRBD1 or TRBD2 (5 bases each). Germline V gene lookup returns CDR1 GTSNPN and CDR2 SVGIG (reference sequence). Trimming stripped 5 bases from V and 4 bases from J, with 18 bases between. The CDR3 contains 15 residues. DNA of the CDR3: TGTGCCTGGGCCCAACCGGGACCCGGGTACAATGAGCAGTTCTTC. Amino acids: CAWAQPGPGYNEQFF.

The chain links TRBV24-1 to TRBJ2-1; 13 positions agree with TRBD2. CDR1 and CDR2 from the germline V gene are KGHDR and SFDVKD. The CDR3 contains 17 residues. After removal of 3 bases from V and 8 bases from J, the junction contained 9 bases not matched to a gene. This CDR3 is CATSDPAGLAGNYEQFF. CDR3 in DNA: TGTGCCACCAGTGATCCTGCGGGACTAGCGGGAAACTATGAGCAGTTCTTC.

The chain employs TRBV6-1 and TRBJ2-3; D gene unclear. The germline V gene has CDR1 MNHNS and CDR2 SASEGT. Trimming removed 6 bases from V and 4 bases from J, with 14 bases in between. The CDR3 is made up of 14 amino acids. The CDR3 loop reads CASRPLSTADTQYF. In nucleotides, the CDR3 is TGTGCCAGCAGACCCCTAAGTACGGCAGATACGCAGTATTTT.

The V gene is TRBV29-1, the J gene TRBJ2-5; 7 positions match TRBD2. Germline loops: CDR1 SQVTM, CDR2 ANQGSEA. This CDR3 region has 12 residues. V was clipped by 7 bases and J by 4 bases; unmatched bases: 6. CDR3 bases: TGCAGCGGCGAGCGCGGGGGAGAGACCCAGTACTTC. Its protein product is CSGERGGETQYF.

Points on this clonotype: A far larger clone is only one base removed, so a read error is likely. The CDR3 is CASSLNAGELFF. CDR3 in DNA: TGTGCCAGCAGCTTAAACGCCGGGGAGCTGTTTTTT. The chain recombines TRBV7-9 with TRBJ2-2; no reliable D call. The CDR3 sequence is 12 residues long. V was pared by 2 bases and J by 6 bases, with 4 bases between. Germline CDR1 is SEHNR and CDR2 is FQNEAQ (reference sequence).

The chain carries TRBV6-5 and TRBJ2-7, with TRBD2 identical over 10 bases. Germline V gives CDR1 MNHEY, CDR2 SVGAGI. J gave up 3 bases and V 3 bases, and 2 bases lay outside the gene matches. CDR3 length equals 14 residues. CDR3 in amino acids: CASSYKREGYEQYF. CDR3 sequence (DNA): TGTGCCAGCAGTTATAAGCGGGAGGGCTACGAGCAGTACTTC.

This clonotype was found a few times. V usage is TRBV6-1 and J usage is TRBJ1-6, with 8 bases aligning to TRBD1. The CDR3 is 15 amino acids. The germline gives CDR1 MNHNS, CDR2 SASEGT. Trimming removed 6 bases from V and 7 bases from J; junction bases left unmatched: 8. The CDR3 DNA follows: TGTGCCAGCAGCCCTACAGGGGACAGGAATTCACCCCTCCACTTT. Translated, it gives CASSPTGDRNSPLHF.

This clonotype was seen repeatedly, ten times or more. V and J are TRBV5-1 and TRBJ2-1, with TRBD1 identical over 7 bases. The trim removed 4 bases at V and 5 bases at J, leaving 6 bases unmatched. The germline V gene has CDR1 SGHRS and CDR2 YFSETQ. The CDR3 has 14 amino acids. The CDR3, as DNA: TGCGCCAGCAGCCTACATGGACAGGACAATGAGCAGTTCTTC. It yields the protein CASSLHGQDNEQFF.

As to this clonotype: This clone may be a read error of a much larger clone one base away. The chain uses TRBV2 and TRBJ1-1; D perhaps matches TRBD1 (5 bases). The germline CDR1 and CDR2 sequences are SNHLY and FYNNEI. The CDR3 covers 13 residues. Trimming took 6 bases from V and 0 from J, leaving 8 bases between them. The CDR3 DNA reads as TGTGCCAGCAGCATGACAGTGAACACTGAAGCTTTCTTT. It translates to CASSMTVNTEAFF.

This clonotype was counted at least ten times. The J gene is TRBJ2-1, the V gene TRBV12-3 or TRBV12-4, with 15 bases matching TRBD2. V lost 6 bases and J lost 5; bases outside the gene matches: 11. This CDR3 spans 18 amino acids. CDR3: CASSRIGTSGRRHNEQFF. For the CDR3, the DNA is TGTGCCAGCAGCAGAATCGGGACTAGCGGGAGGCGCCACAATGAGCAGTTCTTC.

The chain is built from TRBV6-1 and TRBJ2-3, with 10 bases identical to TRBD2. CDR3 length: 17 residues. Germline CDR1 and CDR2: MNHNS and SASEGT. With V trimmed by 5 bases and J by 5 bases, 13 bases remained unmatched. CDR3 DNA sequence: TGTGCCAGCAGTACCCAGCGGGAGGGCCGAATTAGAGATACGCAGTATTTT. Translating gives CASSTQREGRIRDTQYF.

This chain connects TRBV4-2 to TRBJ1-1; D is possibly TRBD1 (6 bases). CDR1 and CDR2 from the germline V gene are LGHNA and YNFKEQ. The CDR3 is 19 residues long. The V gene lost 7 bases and the J gene lost 6 bases, with 33 bases spanning the gap. CDR3 amino acids: CASTHTTQGPANRAAEAFF. Written as DNA, the CDR3 is TGTGCCAGCACTCACACGACCCAGGGGCCCGCGAATCGAGCGGCTGAAGCTTTCTTT.

This chain connects TRBV27 to TRBJ1-1; no clear D gene. CDR3 length: 13 residues. Trimming shortened V by 8 bases and J by 1 base, and 11 bases separated the two germline ends. Germline V lookup: CDR1 MNHEY, CDR2 SMNVEV (reference sequence). The CDR3 sequence is CASAREWNTEAFF. For the CDR3, the DNA is TGTGCCAGCGCGCGGGAGTGGAACACTGAAGCTTTCTTT.

The chain employs TRBV19 and TRBJ2-3, with D hard to call. The germline V gene has CDR1 LNHDA and CDR2 SQIVND (reference sequence). This CDR3 contains 18 residues. Between the trimmed V and J ends, which lost 0 bases and 1 base, there was a span of 17 bases. CDR3 in amino acids: CASSIDSGPTLGTDTQYF. The CDR3 DNA is TGTGCCAGTAGTATAGATTCCGGACCTACGTTGGGCACAGATACGCAGTATTTT.

This clonotype came up a few times. This rearrangement joins TRBV27 to TRBJ1-1; D may be TRBD1 (5 bases). Germline CDR1 and CDR2: MNHEY and SMNVEV (reference sequence). The length of the CDR3 is 14 residues. The V gene lost 7 bases and the J gene lost 0 bases, with 12 bases spanning the gap. In nucleotides, the CDR3 is TGTGCCAGCACCGGCTCAGGGCTGAACACTGAAGCTTTCTTT. Translation: CASTGSGLNTEAFF.

The CDR3: CASSDLGGTGNIQYF. The CDR3 coding sequence is TGTGCCAGCAGCGACTTAGGGGGGACAGGAAACATTCAGTACTTC. This chain connects TRBV7-2 to TRBJ2-4, with 8 bases identical to TRBD1. Germline CDR1 reads SGHTA; CDR2 reads FQGNSA. J gave up 6 bases and V 5 bases, and 9 bases lay outside the gene matches. The CDR3 is made up of 15 amino acids.

V usage is TRBV7-9 and J usage is TRBJ2-1, with 11 bases fitting TRBD2. Germline V gives CDR1 SEHNR, CDR2 FQNEAQ (reference sequence). The length of the CDR3 is 17 residues. Losses at the gene ends were 2 bases for V and 0 bases for J; bases not matched to a gene: 3. The CDR3 DNA is TGTGCCAGCAGCTTACCCACTAGCGGGAGCTCCTACAATGAGCAGTTCTTC. This translates into CASSLPTSGSSYNEQFF.

CDR3 coding DNA: TGTGCCAGCAGTTATAACAGGTTAGGGAGATACTTC. It encodes CASSYNRLGRYF. The chain carries TRBV6-2 or TRBV6-3 and TRBJ2-4; the D call may be TRBD1 or TRBD2 (5 bases each). The CDR3 loop spans 12 amino acids. Germline V lookup: CDR1 MNHEY, CDR2 SVGEGT. The germline V and J ends were trimmed by 3 bases and 16 bases, with 16 bases remaining between them.

This clonotype was seen many times. The chain uses TRBV5-1 and TRBJ2-1; 9 bases are a match to TRBD2. The germline gives CDR1 SGHRS, CDR2 YFSETQ. V was pared by 5 bases and J by 7 bases, with 4 bases of the junction left unmatched. The CDR3 has 13 residues. As DNA, the CDR3 is TGCGCCAGCAGGGCTAGCGGGACGAATGAGCAGTTCTTC. Residues: CASRASGTNEQFF.

This clonotype has only a few counts. The genes are TRBV2 and TRBJ2-1; 11 bases agree with TRBD2. The V and J ends lost 8 bases and 4 bases, in that order; junction bases with no gene match: 7. This CDR3 has 15 amino acids. The germline V gene encodes CDR1 SNHLY and CDR2 FYNNEI. The CDR3 DNA follows: TGTGCCAGCCGTGTGGCTAGCGGGAGGTACAATGAGCAGTTCTTC. It codes for CASRVASGRYNEQFF.

This clonotype was picked up a small number of times. The rearrangement joins TRBV20-1 to TRBJ2-1, with D possibly called TRBD1 or TRBD2 (5 bases each). The germline V gene has CDR1 DFQATT and CDR2 SNEGSKA (reference sequence). The CDR3 length is 16 residues. With 2 bases removed from V and 2 bases from J, the gap between germline ends came to 16 bases. The DNA for the CDR3 is TGCAGTGCTAGACTCCCCCCAGGGACCACCTACAATGAGCAGTTCTTC. This translates into CSARLPPGTTYNEQFF.

This clonotype turned up a few times. The chain uses TRBV27 and TRBJ2-7; possible D gene TRBD1, 5 bases. Trimming removed 6 bases from V and 3 bases from J, with 15 bases in between. The CDR3 loop spans 14 amino acids. CDR1 is MNHEY and CDR2 is SMNVEV in the germline V gene (reference sequence). DNA of the CDR3: TGTGCCAGCAGGCCCGTGGGGCCTAACTACGAGCAGTACTTC. Encoded protein: CASRPVGPNYEQYF.

This clonotype was counted between two and nine times. The chain is built from TRBV5-1 and TRBJ2-3; 13 nucleotides align to TRBD2. CDR1 and CDR2 (germline): SGHRS, YFSETQ. The ends lost 5 bases at V and 4 bases at J; junction bases unmatched: 7. The length of the CDR3 is 16 residues. CDR3 in amino acids: CASRSGTSGTADTQYF. DNA of the CDR3: TGCGCCAGCAGATCCGGGACTAGCGGGACCGCAGATACGCAGTATTTT.

The genes are TRBV7-4 and TRBJ1-2, with D tentatively TRBD1 (6 bases). Germline CDR1 SGHVT, CDR2 SQSDAQ. Trimming shortened V by 5 bases and J by 7 bases, and 14 bases separated the two germline ends. This CDR3 is 13 amino acids long. This CDR3 is CASSAPSGAGYTF. CDR3 coding DNA: TGTGCCAGCAGCGCACCTTCAGGGGCTGGCTACACCTTC.

The chain carries TRBV6-6 and TRBJ1-2; D might be TRBD1 (5 bases). Germline CDR1 MNHNY, CDR2 SVGAGI (reference sequence). Trimming left V 6 bases short and J 4 bases short, with 12 bases between. The CDR3 spans 13 residues. CDR3 sequence: CASSYRDGYGYTF. The CDR3 DNA reads as TGTGCCAGCAGCTATCGGGACGGCTATGGCTACACCTTC.

This clonotype was detected only a few times. As DNA, the CDR3 is TGTGCCAGCAGTCCCTCGGGGGCGGGCTATTACAATGAGCAGTTCTTC. As protein: CASSPSGAGYYNEQFF. The rearrangement joins TRBV7-9 to TRBJ2-1; possibly TRBD1 or TRBD2 for D (6 bases each). The CDR3 runs 16 residues. Germline values: CDR1 SEHNR, CDR2 FQNEAQ (reference sequence). V lost 6 bases, J lost 4 bases, and 19 bases lay in between.

In its sample, this clonotype was seen a few times. This rearrangement joins TRBV30 to TRBJ2-3, with 11 bases aligning to TRBD2. The CDR3 spans 15 residues. With 4 bases clipped from V and 0 bases from J, the junction kept 3 bases outside the gene matches. Germline CDR1 reads GTSNPN; CDR2 reads SVGIG (reference sequence). DNA for the CDR3: TGTGCCTGGAACCTAGCGGGGGGTAGCACAGATACGCAGTATTTT. Encoded protein: CAWNLAGGSTDTQYF.